Following are 8 T cell receptor beta chains from one sample sequenced in a study of blood T cell repertoires in COVID-19. Only in-frame clones appear in the TCRdb table, and some are missing; sequencing was by immunoSEQ multiplex PCR. The table shows hundreds of thousands of clones, with about 86% occurring only once. Sequenced sample: PBMCs or T cells enriched from blood (not recorded which). The receptors shown here come from a woman aged 40-49 years with acute COVID-19.

The J gene is TRBJ1-5, the V gene TRBV19; a weak D match, TRBD1 (6 bases). CDR1 is LNHDA, CDR2 SQIVND, per germline (reference sequence). V lost 5 bases and J 3 bases, leaving 14 bases between the germline ends. The CDR3 loop spans 15 amino acids. The CDR3 is CASSALDRINQPQHF. CDR3 coding DNA: TGTGCCAGTAGTGCCCTAGACAGGATCAATCAGCCCCAGCATTTT.

The chain joins TRBV24-1 to TRBJ1-5; D is undetermined. The V end was cut by 3 bases, the J end by 1 base, with 6 bases between. The CDR3 runs to 14 residues. The V gene's germline CDR1 is KGHDR and CDR2 SFDVKD. The CDR3 region is CATSDPRSNQPQHF. CDR3 in DNA: TGTGCCACCAGTGATCCCAGGAGCAATCAGCCCCAGCATTTT.

The chain combines TRBV19 with TRBJ2-7, with TRBD1 identical over 7 bases. CDR3 length: 14 residues. The V gene end was trimmed by 6 bases and the J gene end by 4 bases; junction bases not matched to a gene: 9. Looked up from germline, CDR1 is LNHDA and CDR2 is SQIVND (reference sequence). CDR3 coding DNA: TGTGCCAGTAGCCTCCGGGACAGACCTTACGAGCAGTACTTC. It is translated as CASSLRDRPYEQYF.

This clone came up once. CDR3 amino acids: CASSYIRLAGTGELFF. For the CDR3, the DNA is TGTGCCAGCAGTTACATAAGACTAGCGGGTACCGGGGAGCTGTTTTTT. This chain connects TRBV6-5 to TRBJ2-2; 10 nucleotides agree with TRBD2. The germline V gene encodes CDR1 MNHEY and CDR2 SVGAGI. The CDR3 spans 16 residues. The trim removed 2 bases at V and 5 bases at J, leaving 5 bases unmatched.

The rearrangement uses TRBV3-1 (or the pseudogene TRBV3-2) and TRBJ2-5, with 8 positions matching TRBD2. The CDR3 extends over 16 amino acids. Germline V gene data show CDR1 as LGHDT and CDR2 as YNNKEL (reference sequence). J was trimmed by 11 bases and V by 0 bases; bases with no gene match: 14. DNA of the CDR3: TGTGCCAGCAGCCAAGATAGGGCGGGAGGCCACCGCGGGCAGTACTTC. Residues: CASSQDRAGGHRGQYF.

The chain recombines TRBV2 with TRBJ1-1; D is unclear. The ends were cut back, 8 bases at V and 0 bases at J, with 13 bases in the middle. Germline values: CDR1 SNHLY, CDR2 FYNNEI. The CDR3 consists of 14 residues. The CDR3 sequence: CASSSPLLNTEAFF. The CDR3, as DNA: TGTGCCAGCTCTAGCCCTCTTTTGAACACTGAAGCTTTCTTT.

This rearrangement joins TRBV29-1 to TRBJ2-2, with a tentative D call TRBD2 (6 bases). This CDR3 contains 12 residues. Germline V gene sequence: CDR1 SQVTM, CDR2 ANQGSEA. V was pared by 6 bases and J by 3 bases, with 8 bases between. CDR3 sequence: CSVLADTGELFF. The CDR3 coding sequence is TGCAGCGTACTAGCTGACACCGGGGAGCTGTTTTTT.

V gene TRBV7-9 combines with J gene TRBJ2-5; TRBD1 is a possible D gene (6 bases). CDR1 is SEHNR, CDR2 FQNEAQ, per germline (reference sequence). Trimming shortened V by 1 base and J by 3 bases, and 12 bases separated the two germline ends. The length of the CDR3 is 15 residues. CDR3 protein: CASSLGQQGKETQYF. CDR3 nucleotides: TGTGCCAGCAGCTTAGGGCAACAGGGCAAAGAGACCCAGTACTTC.